These 22 T cell receptor beta chains originate from one sample sequenced in a study of blood T cell repertoires in COVID-19. Sequenced by immunoSEQ multiplex PCR; TCRdb stores in-frame clones only, minus some. The table includes 250,000 to 300,000 clones, approximately 89% detected once. The specimen was peripheral blood. The receptors were gathered from a woman aged 60 to 75 with acute or convalescent COVID-19.

The chain carries TRBV12-3 or TRBV12-4 and TRBJ2-2; perhaps TRBD2 as D (5 bases). With 5 bases removed from V and 1 base from J, the gap between germline ends came to 5 bases. This CDR3 region has 13 residues. The CDR3 is CASSAGNTGELFF. DNA of the CDR3: TGTGCCAGCAGTGCGGGGAACACCGGGGAGCTGTTTTTT.

V and J are TRBV9 and TRBJ1-1, with D unclear. CDR1 and CDR2 (germline): SGDLS, YYNGEE. There are 13 residues in the CDR3. V dropped 7 bases and J dropped 5 bases, with 15 bases sitting between them. CDR3 sequence (DNA): TGTGCCAGCGGGTGGTTCACGGAGACTGAAGCTTTCTTT. Amino acids: CASGWFTETEAFF.

Worth noting for this clone: This sample includes further DNA sequences coding for the same CDR3. The chain links TRBV6-2 or TRBV6-3 to TRBJ2-5; possible D gene TRBD2, 5 bases. V lost 0 bases, J lost 5 bases, and 10 bases lay in between. The CDR3 runs 14 residues. The V gene's germline CDR1 is MNHEY and CDR2 SVGEGT. Here the CDR3 DNA reads TGTGCCAGCAGTTACTCGAGTAGCGCCGAGACCCAGTACTTC. Translation: CASSYSSSAETQYF.

This chain uses TRBV19 with TRBJ2-3; 9 nucleotides agree with TRBD2. This CDR3 has 15 amino acids. The germline V gene has CDR1 LNHDA and CDR2 SQIVND (reference sequence). The V gene end was trimmed by 6 bases and the J gene end by 1 base; junction bases not matched to a gene: 5. The CDR3 sequence: CASRAGGPGTDTQYF. Here the CDR3 DNA reads TGTGCCAGTAGGGCGGGAGGGCCCGGCACAGATACGCAGTATTTT.

This clone was recorded only once. CDR3 DNA: TGTGCCAGCAGTCCAGGGGCAGGGACCTACGAGCAGTACTTC. Protein product: CASSPGAGTYEQYF. This chain links TRBV27 with TRBJ2-7, with D tentatively TRBD1 (6 bases). Germline CDR1 is MNHEY and CDR2 is SMNVEV (reference sequence). Trimming removed 5 bases at V and 2 bases at J, with 13 bases between. The CDR3 extends over 14 amino acids.

The sample holds one count of this clone. V and J are TRBV28 and TRBJ2-5; 9 bases agree with TRBD2. CDR1 MDHEN and CDR2 SYDVKM come from the germline V gene. Trimming at V came to 2 bases and at J to 1 base, leaving 5 bases not matched to a gene. The CDR3 contains 16 residues. The CDR3 loop is CASSLGISGGQETQYF. Here the CDR3 DNA reads TGTGCCAGCAGTTTAGGGATTAGCGGGGGCCAAGAGACCCAGTACTTC.

The CDR3 nucleotides are TGTGCCAGCGGGGGACAGGCGGGCTACACCTTC. Its protein product is CASGGQAGYTF. The chain couples TRBV27 to TRBJ1-2, with TRBD1 identical over 8 bases. The V gene end was trimmed by 8 bases and the J gene end by 8 bases; junction bases not matched to a gene: 4. This CDR3 comprises 11 residues. Germline-derived CDR1 and CDR2 are MNHEY and SMNVEV (reference sequence).

V and J are TRBV28 and TRBJ1-2; 7 bases fit TRBD1. CDR3 length equals 14 residues. Germline V lookup: CDR1 MDHEN, CDR2 SYDVKM. The ends lost 3 bases at V and 5 bases at J; junction bases unmatched: 6. CDR3 protein: CASSLRDSPYGYTF. CDR3 DNA: TGTGCCAGCAGTTTGAGGGACAGCCCTTATGGCTACACCTTC.

This rearrangement joins TRBV2 to TRBJ1-1; 8 positions agree with TRBD1. The CDR3 contains 16 residues. After removal of 6 bases from V and 3 bases from J, the junction contained 12 bases not matched to a gene. The germline V gene encodes CDR1 SNHLY and CDR2 FYNNEI. The CDR3 sequence: CASRMGDRIADTEAFF. CDR3 sequence (DNA): TGTGCCAGCAGAATGGGGGACAGGATAGCCGACACTGAAGCTTTCTTT.

The genes are TRBV7-9 and TRBJ1-5; D not resolved. This CDR3 is 16 amino acids long. V was shortened by 1 base and J by 4 bases, with 14 bases between the two germline ends. CDR1 and CDR2 (germline): SEHNR, FQNEAQ (reference sequence). CDR3 sequence: CASSLELDSINQPQHF. CDR3 nucleotide sequence: TGTGCCAGCAGCTTAGAATTAGATTCAATTAATCAGCCCCAGCATTTT.

The CDR3 protein is CASSLTEGQGWTEAFF. CDR3 nucleotide sequence: TGTGCCAGCAGCTTAACCGAGGGACAGGGGTGGACTGAAGCTTTCTTT. The chain couples TRBV7-8 to TRBJ1-1, with 10 positions matching TRBD1. Germline V gene data show CDR1 as SGHVS and CDR2 as FQNEAQ. CDR3 size: 16 residues. V lost 2 bases, J lost 5 bases, and 8 bases stayed unmatched.

About this clone: Other DNA sequences in this sample translate to the same CDR3. This sequence joins TRBV5-1 and TRBJ1-1; 10 bases agree with TRBD1. Unmatched junction bases numbered 2, after V lost 4 bases and J lost 5 bases. The germline V gene encodes CDR1 SGHRS and CDR2 YFSETQ. The CDR3 runs to 13 residues. The CDR3 protein is CASSLDRGTEAFF. The CDR3 DNA follows: TGCGCCAGCAGCCTGGACAGGGGGACTGAAGCTTTCTTT.

V usage is TRBV12-3 or TRBV12-4 and J usage is TRBJ1-5; D is perhaps TRBD1 (5 bases). CDR3 length: 13 amino acids. The V and J ends lost 5 bases and 7 bases respectively, with 12 bases between them. For the CDR3, the DNA is TGTGCCAGCAGTAACGGGGGGATCCAGCCCCAGCATTTT. Its protein product is CASSNGGIQPQHF.

As DNA, the CDR3 is TGTGCCAGCAGCGTGGATAGGGGTTCCTACGAGCAGTACTTC. Its protein product is CASSVDRGSYEQYF. This chain connects TRBV9 to TRBJ2-7; tentative D call: TRBD1 (5 bases). The CDR3 covers 14 residues. The germline V gene encodes CDR1 SGDLS and CDR2 YYNGEE. Deletions cut 2 bases from V and 1 base from J, with 10 bases between.

The count of this clone is one. This chain connects TRBV4-2 to TRBJ2-1, with 12 bases identical to TRBD2. The CDR3 loop spans 15 amino acids. V was pared by 4 bases and J by 6 bases, with 4 bases of the junction left unmatched. Per the germline V gene, CDR1 is LGHNA and CDR2 is YNFKEQ. The CDR3 DNA reads as TGTGCCAGCAGCCCCCGACTAGCGGGAGCCAATGAGCAGTTCTTC. Amino acids: CASSPRLAGANEQFF.

This CDR3 reads CSVVPQSVHEQYF. CDR3 sequence (DNA): TGCAGCGTTGTTCCCCAGAGCGTCCACGAGCAGTACTTC. This rearrangement joins TRBV29-1 to TRBJ2-7; D gene ambiguous. Between the trimmed V and J ends, which lost 4 bases and 5 bases, there was a span of 15 bases. Germline values: CDR1 SQVTM, CDR2 ANQGSEA. The CDR3 runs 13 residues.

The chain employs TRBV7-8 and TRBJ1-5; TRBD1 aligns across 10 bases. The CDR3 has 15 residues. Per the germline V gene, CDR1 is SGHVS and CDR2 is FQNEAQ. V was clipped by 8 bases and J by 0 bases; unmatched bases: 4. The CDR3, as DNA: TGTGCCAGCGCGGACAGGGGGTTTAGCAATCAGCCCCAGCATTTT. Amino acids: CASADRGFSNQPQHF.

This clone occurred once. This chain connects TRBV27 to TRBJ2-7; TRBD2 matches at 7 bases. The CDR3 runs 14 residues. The junction had 8 bases not matched to a gene; V was cut back by 6 bases and J by 3 bases. Germline-derived CDR1 and CDR2 are MNHEY and SMNVEV (reference sequence). The CDR3 sequence: CASRRGGSGYEQYF. The CDR3 DNA sequence: TGTGCCAGCAGGCGGGGCGGGAGTGGCTACGAGCAGTACTTC.

The chain is built from TRBV9 and TRBJ1-6; a weak D match, TRBD1 (6 bases). The germline V and J ends were trimmed by 4 bases and 7 bases, with 12 bases remaining between them. The CDR3 sequence is 14 residues long. Germline V gives CDR1 SGDLS, CDR2 YYNGEE. This chain's CDR3 is CASSLGGQNSPLHF. DNA of the CDR3: TGTGCCAGCAGCCTGGGGGGGCAAAATTCACCCCTCCACTTT.

The chain uses TRBV2 and TRBJ2-2, with 13 bases lining up with TRBD2. The junction had 3 bases not matched to a gene; V was cut back by 6 bases and J by 5 bases. CDR3 size: 15 residues. Looked up from germline, CDR1 is SNHLY and CDR2 is FYNNEI. CDR3 in amino acids: CASRGGLAGTGELFF. In DNA form, the CDR3 reads TGTGCCAGCAGGGGGGGACTAGCGGGGACCGGGGAGCTGTTTTTT.

The chain has TRBV24-1 and TRBJ1-5, with 9 bases lining up with TRBD1. Looked up from germline, CDR1 is KGHDR and CDR2 is SFDVKD. The CDR3 runs 17 residues. V lost 2 bases and J lost 5; bases outside the gene matches: 9. The CDR3 DNA follows: TGTGCCACCAGTGATTCTCGGGACAGGGTTTGTCATCAGCCCCAGCATTTT. This sequence encodes CATSDSRDRVCHQPQHF.

V and J are TRBV5-8 and TRBJ1-2, with D possibly TRBD1 on 6 matching bases. Looked up from germline, CDR1 is SGHTS and CDR2 is YDEGEE. CDR3 length: 14 amino acids. Trimming pared 1 base from V and 3 bases from J, leaving 10 bases between. CDR3 in DNA: TGTGCCAGCAGCTTGACTAAGGGGGACTATGGCTACACCTTC. It encodes CASSLTKGDYGYTF.